This TCR beta chain was recorded in a study of cytomegalovirus exposure and HLA in healthy donors. To note about this clone: Its antigen is still unknown.

Overall study findings and caveats: Within an earlier analysis, most TCR beta V segments proved productive either about 87% or about 30% of the time.

V was pared by 1 base and J by 2 bases, with 9 bases of the junction left unmatched. In germline, CDR1 is LNHDA, CDR2 SQIVND (reference sequence). This CDR3 is built from 17 residues. Vbeta (60) and Jbeta (13) primers were used in the PCR. Profiled with immunoSEQ multiplex PCR; TCRdb holds only in-frame clones, not every one. The data show 150,000 to 200,000 clones, 55% to 65% seen once. The sequence was obtained from a man aged 40-50 years in good health and CMV-seronegative. J is TRBJ2-5 and V is TRBV19, with TRBD1 matching over 8 bases. Sequenced material: PBMCs. This chain's CDR3 is CASSIGVRGTGQETQYF. CDR3 sequence (DNA): TGTGCCAGTAGTATAGGAGTCCGGGGGACAGGACAAGAGACCCAGTACTTC.